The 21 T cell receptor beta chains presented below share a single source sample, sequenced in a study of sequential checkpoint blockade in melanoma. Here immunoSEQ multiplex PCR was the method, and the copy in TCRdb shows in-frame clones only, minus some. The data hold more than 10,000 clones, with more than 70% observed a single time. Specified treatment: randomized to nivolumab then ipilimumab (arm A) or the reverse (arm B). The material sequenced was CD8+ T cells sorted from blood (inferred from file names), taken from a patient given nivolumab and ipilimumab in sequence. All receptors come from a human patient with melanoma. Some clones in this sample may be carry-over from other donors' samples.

The CDR3 DNA follows: TGTGCCAGCAGGCCAGGGGGCACTGAAGCTTTCTTT. As protein: CASRPGGTEAFF. The chain has TRBV6-5 and TRBJ1-1; 7 bases match TRBD1. Germline trimming cut 6 bases from V and 4 bases from J; bases unmatched to any gene: 2. The CDR3 is 12 residues long. Germline values: CDR1 MNHEY, CDR2 SVGAGI.

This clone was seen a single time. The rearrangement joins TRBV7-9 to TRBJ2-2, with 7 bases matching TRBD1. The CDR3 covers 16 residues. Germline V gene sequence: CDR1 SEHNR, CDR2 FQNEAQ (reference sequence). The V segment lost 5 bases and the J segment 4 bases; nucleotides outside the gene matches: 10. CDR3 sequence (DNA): TGTGCCAGCAGCCCACCCCGGACAGGCGGCACCGGGGAGCTGTTTTTT. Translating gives CASSPPRTGGTGELFF. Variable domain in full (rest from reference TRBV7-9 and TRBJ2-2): DTGVSQNPRHKITKRGQNVTFRCDPISEHNRLYWYRQTLGQGPEFLTYFQNEAQLEKSRLLSDRFSAERPKGSFSTLEIQRTEQGDSAMYLCASSPPRTGGTGELFFGEGSRLTVL.

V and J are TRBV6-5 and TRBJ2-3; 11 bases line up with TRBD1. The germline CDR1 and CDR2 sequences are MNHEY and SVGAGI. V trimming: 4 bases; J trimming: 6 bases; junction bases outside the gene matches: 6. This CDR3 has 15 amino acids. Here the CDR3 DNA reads TGTGCCAGCAGTTTCCGGACAGGGGGCCCGGATACGCAGTATTTT. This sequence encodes CASSFRTGGPDTQYF.

The CDR3 nucleotides read TGTGCCAGCAGCTTTGGGACAGGGCTAATAAAGACCCAGTACTTC. It is translated as CASSFGTGLIKTQYF. The J gene is TRBJ2-5, the V gene TRBV5-6; 9 nucleotides line up with TRBD1. CDR1 is SGHDT and CDR2 is YYEEEE in the germline V gene. The V and J ends lost 2 bases and 6 bases, in that order; junction bases with no gene match: 8. The CDR3 extends over 15 amino acids.

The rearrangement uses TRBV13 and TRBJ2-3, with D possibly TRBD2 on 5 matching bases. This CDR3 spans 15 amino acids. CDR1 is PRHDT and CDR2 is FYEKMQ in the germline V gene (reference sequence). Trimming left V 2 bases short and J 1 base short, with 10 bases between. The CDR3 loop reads CASSLKRVRTDTQYF. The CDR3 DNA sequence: TGTGCCAGCAGCTTAAAGAGGGTCCGCACAGATACGCAGTATTTT. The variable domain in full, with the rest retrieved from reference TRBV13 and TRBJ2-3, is AAGVIQSPRHLIKEKRETATLKCYPIPRHDTVYWYQQGPGQDPQFLISFYEKMQSDKGSIPDRFSAQQFSDYHSELNMSSLELGDSALYFCASSLKRVRTDTQYFGPGTRLTVL.

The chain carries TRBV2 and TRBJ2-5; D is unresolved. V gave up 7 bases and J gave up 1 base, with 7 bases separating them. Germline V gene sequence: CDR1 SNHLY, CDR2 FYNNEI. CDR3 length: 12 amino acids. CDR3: CASIPFQETQYF. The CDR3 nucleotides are TGTGCCAGCATCCCTTTCCAAGAGACCCAGTACTTC.

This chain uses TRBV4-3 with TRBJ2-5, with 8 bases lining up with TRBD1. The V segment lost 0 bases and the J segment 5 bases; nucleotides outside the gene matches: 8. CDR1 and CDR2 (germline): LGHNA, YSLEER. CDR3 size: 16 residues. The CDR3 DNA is TGCGCCAGCAGCCAAGATGCCAGGGGGCATTGGGAGACCCAGTACTTC. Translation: CASSQDARGHWETQYF.

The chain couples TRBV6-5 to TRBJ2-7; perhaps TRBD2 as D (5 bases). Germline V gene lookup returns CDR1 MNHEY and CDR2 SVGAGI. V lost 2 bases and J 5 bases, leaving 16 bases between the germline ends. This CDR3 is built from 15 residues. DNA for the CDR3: TGTGCCAGCAGTTACACGGGAACCCGGCGGGACGAGCAGTACTTC. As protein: CASSYTGTRRDEQYF.

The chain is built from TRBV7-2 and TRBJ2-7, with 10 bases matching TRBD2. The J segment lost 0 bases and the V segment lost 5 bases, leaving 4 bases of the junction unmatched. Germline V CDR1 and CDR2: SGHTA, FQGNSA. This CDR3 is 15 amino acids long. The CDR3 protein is CASSPSGGASYEQYF. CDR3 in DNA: TGTGCCAGCAGCCCAAGCGGGGGGGCCTCCTACGAGCAGTACTTC.

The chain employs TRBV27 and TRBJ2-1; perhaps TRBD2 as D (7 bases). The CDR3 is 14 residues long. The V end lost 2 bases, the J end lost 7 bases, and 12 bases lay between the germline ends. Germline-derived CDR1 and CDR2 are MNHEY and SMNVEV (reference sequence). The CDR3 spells CASSLRGGPNEQFF. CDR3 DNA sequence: TGTGCCAGCAGTTTAAGGGGGGGGCCAAATGAGCAGTTCTTC.

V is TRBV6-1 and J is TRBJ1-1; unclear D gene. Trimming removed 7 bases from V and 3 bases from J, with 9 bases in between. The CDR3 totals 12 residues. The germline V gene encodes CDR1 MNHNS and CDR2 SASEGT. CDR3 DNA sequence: TGTGCCAGCATCGTGCAGGACACTGAAGCTTTCTTT. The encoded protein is CASIVQDTEAFF.

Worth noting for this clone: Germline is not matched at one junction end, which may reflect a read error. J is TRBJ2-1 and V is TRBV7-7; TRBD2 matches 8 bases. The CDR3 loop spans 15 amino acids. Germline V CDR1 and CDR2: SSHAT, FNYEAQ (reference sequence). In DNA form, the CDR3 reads TGTGCTAGCAGCTTAGCGGGGCCCGATGACAATGAGCAGTTCTTC. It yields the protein CASSLAGPDDNEQFF.

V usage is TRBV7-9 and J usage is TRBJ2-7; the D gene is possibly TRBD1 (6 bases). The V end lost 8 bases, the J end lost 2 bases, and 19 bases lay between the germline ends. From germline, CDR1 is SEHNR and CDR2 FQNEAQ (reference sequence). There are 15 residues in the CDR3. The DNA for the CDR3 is TGTGCCAGCGCTAGCCGGGACAACGACCCCTACGAGCAGTACTTC. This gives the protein CASASRDNDPYEQYF.

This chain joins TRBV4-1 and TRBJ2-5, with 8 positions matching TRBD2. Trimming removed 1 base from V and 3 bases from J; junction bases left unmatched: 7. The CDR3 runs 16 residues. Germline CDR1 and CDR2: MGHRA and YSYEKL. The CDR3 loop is CASSQVTRGGKETQYF. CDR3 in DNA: TGCGCCAGCAGCCAAGTTACCCGGGGGGGTAAAGAGACCCAGTACTTC.

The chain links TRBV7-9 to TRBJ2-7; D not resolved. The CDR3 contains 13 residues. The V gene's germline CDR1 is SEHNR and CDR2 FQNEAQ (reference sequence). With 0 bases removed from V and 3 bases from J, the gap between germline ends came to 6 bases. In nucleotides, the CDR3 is TGTGCCAGCAGCTTAGCCCAAAACTACGAGCAGTACTTC. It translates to CASSLAQNYEQYF.

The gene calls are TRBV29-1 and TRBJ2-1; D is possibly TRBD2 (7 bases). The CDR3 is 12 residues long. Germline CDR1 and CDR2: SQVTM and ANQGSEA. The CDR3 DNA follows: TGCCTTATAGGGGGGAGGGGGGATGAGCAGTTCTTC. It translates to CLIGGRGDEQFF.

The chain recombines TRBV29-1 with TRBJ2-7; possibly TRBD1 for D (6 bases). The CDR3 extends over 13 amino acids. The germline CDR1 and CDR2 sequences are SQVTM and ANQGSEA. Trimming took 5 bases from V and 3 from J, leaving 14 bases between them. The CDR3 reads CSVTTDRIYEQYF. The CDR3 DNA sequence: TGCAGCGTTACGACGGACAGAATCTACGAGCAGTACTTC.

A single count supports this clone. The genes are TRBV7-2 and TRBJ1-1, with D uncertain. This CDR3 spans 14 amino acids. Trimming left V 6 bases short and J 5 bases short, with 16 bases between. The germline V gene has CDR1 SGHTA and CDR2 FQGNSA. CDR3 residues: CASSYTSTGTEAFF. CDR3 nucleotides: TGTGCCAGCAGTTATACTTCGACGGGAACTGAAGCTTTCTTT.

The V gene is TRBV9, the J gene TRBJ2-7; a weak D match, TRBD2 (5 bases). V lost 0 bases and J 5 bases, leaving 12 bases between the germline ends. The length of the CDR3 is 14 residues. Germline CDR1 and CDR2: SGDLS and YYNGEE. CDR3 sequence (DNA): TGTGCCAGCAGCGTAGGTAGTCGAGGGCACGAGCAGTACTTC. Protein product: CASSVGSRGHEQYF.

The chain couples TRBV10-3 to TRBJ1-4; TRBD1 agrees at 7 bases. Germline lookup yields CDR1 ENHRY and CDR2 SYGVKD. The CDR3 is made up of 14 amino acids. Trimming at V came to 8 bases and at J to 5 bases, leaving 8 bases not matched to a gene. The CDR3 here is CAIRGTDINEKLFF. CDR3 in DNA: TGTGCCATCCGGGGGACAGATATAAATGAAAAACTGTTTTTT.

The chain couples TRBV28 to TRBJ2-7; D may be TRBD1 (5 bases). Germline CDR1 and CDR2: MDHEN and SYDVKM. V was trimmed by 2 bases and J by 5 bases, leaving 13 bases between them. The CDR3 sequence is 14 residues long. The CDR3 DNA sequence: TGTGCCAGCAGTTTAATAAGGGAAGGGGACGAGCAGTACTTC. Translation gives CASSLIREGDEQYF.